This T cell receptor beta chain was sequenced during a study of blood T cell repertoires in COVID-19. Study-level background: Sources were T cells, B-cell-depleted T cells, or PBMCs; the material itself was cDNA or gDNA.

The authors' processing: Reference gene primer amplification yielded estimated nucleated cell counts. Profiling relied on immunoSEQ multiplex PCR, and the TCRdb table lists in-frame clones only, not all of them. Clonal size and the V and J genes are those of that table, whereas D and trimming came from the DNA. Of about 160,000 clones listed, 87% were seen once; the top ten hold under 13%. CDR3 length: 16 amino acids. Trimming left V 0 bases short and J 4 bases short, with 14 bases between. Germline lookup yields CDR1 SGHRS and CDR2 YFSETQ. The chain joins TRBV5-1 to TRBJ1-3, with a possible D match to TRBD1 (5 bases). The TCR comes from a woman in her 70s with COVID-19, enrolled during active disease. Sequenced: peripheral blood. CDR3 nucleotide sequence: TGCGCCAGCAGCTTGGCCGGGGGACGGTCCGGAAACACCATATATTTT. Amino acids: CASSLAGGRSGNTIYF.